A single sample is the source of the 19 T cell receptor beta chains below, sequenced in a study of T cell responses to AZD1222 COVID-19 vaccine. Using immunoSEQ multiplex PCR, the repertoire was profiled, and TCRdb retains in-frame clones only, with some absent. The sample shows 100,000 or so clones, about 85% of them seen only once. Sequenced here: peripheral blood, sampled on day 0 of AZD1222 vaccination. All receptors come from an adult in good health.

The chain employs TRBV21-1 and TRBJ1-5; TRBD1, the table's D call, was not compared with the DNA. TRBV21-1 is an annotated pseudogene. The CDR3 loop spans 13 amino acids. The CDR3 protein is CASSKDRNQPQHF. The CDR3, as DNA: TGTGCCAGCAGCAAGGACAGGAATCAGCCCCAGCATTTT.

The rearrangement joins TRBV9 to TRBJ2-1, with 9 bases lining up with TRBD2. After removal of 3 bases from V and 6 bases from J, the junction contained 7 bases not matched to a gene. The CDR3 runs 15 residues. Germline V gives CDR1 SGDLS, CDR2 YYNGEE. DNA for the CDR3: TGTGCCAGCAGCGGGGGACTAGCTCTGGGCAATGAGCAGTTCTTC. This gives the protein CASSGGLALGNEQFF. The full variable domain, rest sourced from reference TRBV9 and TRBJ2-1, is DSGVTQTPKHLITATGQRVTLRCSPRSGDLSVYWYQQSLDQGLQFLIQYYNGEERAKGNILERFSAQQFPDLHSELNLSSLELGDSALYFCASSGGLALGNEQFFGPGTRLTVL.

The chain employs TRBV12-3 or TRBV12-4 and TRBJ2-2; no clear D. CDR3 size: 12 residues. Trimming removed 1 base at V and 13 bases at J, with 10 bases between. The CDR3 region is CASSLGPAGLFF. CDR3 nucleotides: TGTGCCAGCAGTTTAGGGCCCGCAGGGCTGTTTTTT.

The chain recombines TRBV27 with TRBJ1-1; D remains unclear. Germline V gives CDR1 MNHEY, CDR2 SMNVEV (reference sequence). Trimming shortened V by 8 bases and J by 0 bases, and 16 bases separated the two germline ends. This CDR3 region has 15 residues. The CDR3, as DNA: TGTGCCAGCCGTCTTGGAGGGAATATGAACACTGAAGCTTTCTTT. Amino acid sequence: CASRLGGNMNTEAFF.

The chain joins TRBV5-6 to TRBJ2-5; 10 bases agree with TRBD2. The CDR3 is 16 residues long. Germline CDR1 reads SGHDT; CDR2 reads YYEEEE. V was pared by 0 bases and J by 1 base, with 3 bases of the junction left unmatched. The CDR3 region is CASSLGASGGQETQYF. In DNA form, the CDR3 reads TGTGCCAGCAGCTTGGGGGCTAGCGGGGGCCAAGAGACCCAGTACTTC.

V is TRBV10-2 and J is TRBJ2-1; D call uncertain. The CDR3 spans 14 residues. V shed 6 bases and J shed 4 bases, with 13 bases lying between them. Germline assignment: CDR1 WSHSY and CDR2 SAAADI. DNA of the CDR3: TGCGCCAGCAGACGAACCCTCAATTACAATGAGCAGTTCTTC. As protein: CASRRTLNYNEQFF.

This clone has ten or more counts. This chain connects TRBV6-4 to TRBJ2-3; a weak D match, TRBD2 (6 bases). This CDR3 has 15 amino acids. Trimming pared 0 bases from V and 3 bases from J, leaving 10 bases between. The germline gives CDR1 MRHNA, CDR2 SNTAGT. The CDR3 nucleotides read TGTGCCAGCAGTGACTCGGAGGGCGGGACAGATACGCAGTATTTT. The encoded protein is CASSDSEGGTDTQYF.

V gene TRBV7-9 combines with J gene TRBJ2-5; 8 positions agree with TRBD1. J was trimmed by 7 bases and V by 5 bases; bases with no gene match: 18. The germline V gene has CDR1 SEHNR and CDR2 FQNEAQ (reference sequence). This CDR3 contains 17 residues. CDR3 sequence: CASSPGTGWTRTWTQYF. CDR3 DNA sequence: TGTGCCAGCAGCCCAGGGACAGGATGGACCCGCACGTGGACCCAGTACTTC.

The V gene is TRBV10-3, the J gene TRBJ1-1; D is perhaps TRBD1 (5 bases). The germline gives CDR1 ENHRY, CDR2 SYGVKD. This CDR3 spans 14 amino acids. Trimming cost V 7 bases and J 1 base, with 13 bases left between them. In DNA, the CDR3 is TGTGCCATCAAGACGCAGGGAACGAACACTGAAGCTTTCTTT. Translation gives CAIKTQGTNTEAFF.

This chain links TRBV5-6 with TRBJ1-2; D is uncertain. The CDR3 contains 13 residues. Per germline, CDR1 SGHDT and CDR2 YYEEEE. Trimming removed 0 bases from V and 4 bases from J, with 7 bases in between. The CDR3 DNA sequence: TGTGCCAGCAGCTTGGACAGTTTCTATGGCTACACCTTC. The encoded protein is CASSLDSFYGYTF. Combining the CDR3 with reference TRBV5-6 and TRBJ1-2 gives the whole variable domain DAGVTQSPTHLIKTRGQQVTLRCSPKSGHDTVSWYQQALGQGPQFIFQYYEEEERQRGNFPDRFSGHQFPNYSSELNVNALLLGDSALYLCASSLDSFYGYTFGSGTRLTVV.

The chain couples TRBV19 to TRBJ2-3; a weak D match, TRBD2 (6 bases). Germline V lookup: CDR1 LNHDA, CDR2 SQIVND (reference sequence). The V and J ends lost 6 bases and 2 bases respectively, with 15 bases between them. This CDR3 region has 15 residues. For the CDR3, the DNA is TGTGCCAGTAGCCCCGCCGGGACTGCCACAGATACGCAGTATTTT. It encodes CASSPAGTATDTQYF.

This sequence joins TRBV7-6 and TRBJ1-3, with D uncertain. This CDR3 is 17 amino acids long. The V and J ends lost 1 base and 0 bases respectively, with 13 bases between them. The germline V gene encodes CDR1 SGHVS and CDR2 FNYEAQ. The CDR3 spells CASSLVDWSSSGNTIYF. The CDR3 coding sequence is TGTGCCAGCAGCTTAGTGGATTGGTCAAGCTCTGGAAACACCATATATTTT.

This clone is a singleton in its sample. This sequence joins TRBV13 and TRBJ1-3; D call uncertain. V lost 11 bases and J lost 4, with 9 bases in between. The CDR3 has 11 amino acids. Germline CDR1 is PRHDT and CDR2 is FYEKMQ (reference sequence). The DNA of the CDR3 is TGTGCCGTCTGGCAGGGAAACACCATATATTTT. Its translation: CAVWQGNTIYF.

This clone is a singleton in its sample. V usage is TRBV7-6 and J usage is TRBJ2-5; 10 bases align to TRBD2. In germline, CDR1 is SGHVS, CDR2 FNYEAQ. The CDR3 is made up of 16 amino acids. V trimming: 1 base; J trimming: 2 bases; junction bases outside the gene matches: 4. CDR3 bases: TGTGCCAGCAGCTTAGGAGCGGGGGGGATGCAAGAGACCCAGTACTTC. Amino acids: CASSLGAGGMQETQYF.

V is TRBV12-3 or TRBV12-4 and J is TRBJ2-1; D uncertain. The V end lost 7 bases, the J end lost 4 bases, and 8 bases lay between the germline ends. This CDR3 has 12 residues. For the CDR3, the DNA is TGTGCCAGCATGAGACAATACAATGAGCAGTTCTTC. Encoded protein: CASMRQYNEQFF.

The chain joins TRBV7-6 to TRBJ1-1; 7 bases align to TRBD1. Germline V gene data show CDR1 as SGHVS and CDR2 as FNYEAQ. The CDR3 runs 13 residues. The V segment lost 4 bases and the J segment 3 bases; nucleotides outside the gene matches: 2. CDR3 nucleotides: TGTGCCAGCAGCTACGGACAGGACACTGAAGCTTTCTTT. Its translation: CASSYGQDTEAFF.

The count of this clone is one. The chain couples TRBV6-5 to TRBJ2-3, with 7 bases identical to TRBD1. CDR1 is MNHEY, CDR2 SVGAGI, per germline. The CDR3 consists of 14 residues. The J segment lost 4 bases and the V segment lost 5 bases, leaving 6 bases of the junction unmatched. CDR3: CASSRDSGADTQYF. DNA of the CDR3: TGTGCCAGCAGTAGGGACAGCGGCGCAGATACGCAGTATTTT.

The genes are TRBV19 and TRBJ2-2, with a weak D call TRBD2 (6 bases). The germline V gene has CDR1 LNHDA and CDR2 SQIVND (reference sequence). V gave up 4 bases and J gave up 5 bases, with 14 bases separating them. The CDR3 is 15 residues long. In nucleotides, the CDR3 is TGTGCCAGTAGTAGGGGGGAAAAAGGAACCGGGGAGCTGTTTTTT. Translated: CASSRGEKGTGELFF.

This clone has just one count. V usage is TRBV19 and J usage is TRBJ2-7; 10 bases line up with TRBD1. The CDR3 contains 15 residues. V gave up 7 bases and J gave up 0 bases; unmatched junction bases: 6. Germline-derived CDR1 and CDR2 are LNHDA and SQIVND (reference sequence). CDR3 loop: CASKTGTGDSYEQYF. The CDR3 coding sequence is TGTGCCAGTAAAACCGGGACAGGGGACTCCTACGAGCAGTACTTC. The entire variable domain, with the rest obtained from reference TRBV19 and TRBJ2-7, is as follows: DGGITQSPKYLFRKEGQNVTLSCEQNLNHDAMYWYRQDPGQGLRLIYYSQIVNDFQKGDIAEGYSVSREKKESFPLTVTSAQKNPTAFYLCASKTGTGDSYEQYFGPGTRLTVT.